The 19 T cell receptor beta chains below all came from one sample that was sequenced in a study of CD8 T cells in Susac syndrome (dated by TCRdb to about 2019). The library came from the immunoSEQ multiplex PCR assay. RNA was extracted using the RNeasy kit, and about 0.45 to 1 ug of the RNA was reverse transcribed with random hexamers. TCRdb reprocessed the public reads (quality trimming at Q25 with fastp, clone calling with MiXCR) and kept in-frame beta chains. A single entry per CDR3 protein holds the most common genes and DNA from its merged rows. In this sample the table shows around 180,000 distinct CDR3 sequences, under 95% of which occur a single time. The leading ten clones occupy around 0.09% of the sample. The material sequenced was CD4+ T cells from PBMCs. These receptors originate from a human donor with multiple sclerosis.

This rearrangement joins TRBV6-1 to TRBJ1-3, with D hard to call. The CDR3 consists of 14 residues. The V end lost 5 bases, the J end lost 2 bases, and 10 bases lay between the germline ends. CDR1 and CDR2 (germline): MNHNS, SASEGT. CDR3 sequence: CASSYGSTGNTIYF. The CDR3 nucleotides read TGTGCCAGCAGTTATGGGTCTACTGGAAACACCATATATTTT.

The CDR3 protein is CASTSDPGRQNTGELFF. CDR3 nucleotides: TGTGCCAGCACCTCCGACCCCGGCAGGCAGAACACCGGGGAGCTGTTTTTT. The chain recombines TRBV11-2 with TRBJ2-2; D gene uncertain. Trimming cost V 7 bases and J 1 base, with 19 bases left between them. Germline-derived CDR1 and CDR2 are SGHAT and FQNNGV. CDR3 size: 17 residues. The full variable domain, with the rest looked up from reference TRBV11-2 and TRBJ2-2, is EAGVAQSPRYKIIEKRQSVAFWCNPISGHATLYWYQQILGQGPKLLIQFQNNGVVDDSQLPKDRFSAERLKGVDSTLKIQPAKLEDSAVYLCASTSDPGRQNTGELFFGEGSRLTVL.

The rearrangement links TRBV2 to TRBJ2-7; TRBD2 matches at 15 bases. Germline CDR1 SNHLY, CDR2 FYNNEI. V dropped 2 bases and J dropped 2; count of bases not matched to a gene: 4. CDR3 size: 17 residues. The CDR3 spells CASSEPGTSGRTYEQYF. The CDR3 nucleotides read TGTGCCAGCAGTGAACCCGGGACTAGCGGGAGGACCTACGAGCAGTACTTC.

This chain links TRBV10-3 with TRBJ2-1; TRBD2 might be the D (6 bases). In germline, CDR1 is ENHRY, CDR2 SYGVKD. The CDR3 length is 13 residues. With 10 bases removed from V and 1 base from J, the gap between germline ends came to 11 bases. As DNA, the CDR3 is TGTGCCACCCAGGAGGGATCCTACAATGAGCAGTTCTTC. Amino acids: CATQEGSYNEQFF.

This chain joins TRBV5-1 and TRBJ1-5, with TRBD1 matching 7 bases. CDR3 length: 13 residues. V was clipped by 3 bases and J by 5 bases; unmatched bases: 2. Germline V lookup: CDR1 SGHRS, CDR2 YFSETQ. The CDR3 reads CASSSGQDQPQHF. CDR3 DNA: TGCGCCAGCAGCTCCGGACAGGATCAGCCCCAGCATTTT.

CDR3 bases: TGTGCCAGCAGTTACAGGTGGGACACTGAAGCTTTCTTT. This gives the protein CASSYRWDTEAFF. The chain is built from TRBV27 and TRBJ1-1; D possibly corresponds to TRBD1 (5 bases). The CDR3 is made up of 13 amino acids. With 4 bases removed from V and 3 bases from J, the gap between germline ends came to 9 bases. Per germline, CDR1 MNHEY and CDR2 SMNVEV (reference sequence).

The chain has TRBV29-1 and TRBJ1-4; D may be TRBD1 (5 bases). Germline V gene sequence: CDR1 SQVTM, CDR2 ANQGSEA. Trimming took 5 bases from V and 8 from J, leaving 15 bases between them. The CDR3 consists of 13 residues. The CDR3 DNA is TGCAGCGTTTCAGGGTTGGAGGGGGAAAAACTGTTTTTT. Its translation: CSVSGLEGEKLFF.

This clonotype showed up just once. This sequence joins TRBV10-2 and TRBJ2-4, with D possibly TRBD2 on 5 matching bases. The CDR3 covers 14 residues. Germline V gene sequence: CDR1 WSHSY, CDR2 SAAADI. The ends were cut back, 4 bases at V and 2 bases at J, with 9 bases in the middle. Here the CDR3 DNA reads TGCGCCAGCAGTGTGGGAGTAACCAAAAACATTCAGTACTTC. Residues: CASSVGVTKNIQYF.

A single count supports this clonotype. The genes are TRBV2 and TRBJ1-2; possibly TRBD1 for D (5 bases). Germline V CDR1 and CDR2: SNHLY, FYNNEI. The CDR3 runs to 15 residues. The V gene lost 2 bases and the J gene lost 7 bases, with 17 bases spanning the gap. Here the CDR3 DNA reads TGTGCCAGCAGTGAACGGATCCAGGGTTTCGGTGGCTACACCTTC. Translation gives CASSERIQGFGGYTF.

The V call is TRBV20-1, the J call TRBJ2-6; no clear D gene. The ends were cut back, 7 bases at V and 1 base at J, with 8 bases in the middle. Germline lookup yields CDR1 DFQATT and CDR2 SNEGSKA (reference sequence). The CDR3 sequence is 13 residues long. CDR3 sequence (DNA): TGCAGTGGAAGGGCTTCTGGGGCCAACGTCCTGACTTTC. Amino acids: CSGRASGANVLTF.

V usage is TRBV20-1 and J usage is TRBJ2-7; D perhaps matches TRBD1 (5 bases). Germline CDR1 is DFQATT and CDR2 is SNEGSKA (reference sequence). The CDR3 is 14 amino acids. Trimming shortened V by 0 bases and J by 3 bases, and 12 bases separated the two germline ends. CDR3 bases: TGCAGTGCTAGAGATGGCCAGGGTTTCTACGAGCAGTACTTC. Translation gives CSARDGQGFYEQYF.

The chain links TRBV7-2 to TRBJ2-3; TRBD2 might be the D (6 bases). The V end lost 5 bases, the J end lost 1 base, and 16 bases lay between the germline ends. The CDR3 length is 16 residues. In germline, CDR1 is SGHTA, CDR2 FQGNSA. The CDR3 nucleotides are TGTGCCAGCAGCCGCAATGGGGGGAGAGGCACAGATACGCAGTATTTT. Translation: CASSRNGGRGTDTQYF.

This chain uses TRBV7-3 with TRBJ1-2; 8 nucleotides match TRBD1. The CDR3 runs to 13 residues. Germline assignment: CDR1 SGHTA and CDR2 FQGTGA. Trimming at V came to 5 bases and at J to 8 bases, leaving 7 bases not matched to a gene. The CDR3 DNA reads as TGTGCCAGCAGCACCACTGGACAGGGCGGCTACACCTTC. This sequence encodes CASSTTGQGGYTF.

This chain connects TRBV4-1 to TRBJ2-3, with D hard to call. There are 13 residues in the CDR3. V was shortened by 4 bases and J by 4 bases, with 9 bases between the two germline ends. CDR1 and CDR2 from the germline V gene are MGHRA and YSYEKL. The CDR3 protein is CASSPVGADTQYF. CDR3 DNA: TGCGCCAGCAGCCCAGTCGGCGCAGATACGCAGTATTTT.

This clonotype was observed a single time. The CDR3 here is CASSIPYPEAFF. The CDR3 region has the DNA TGTGCCAGCAGCATCCCATATCCTGAAGCTTTCTTT. The chain is built from TRBV21-1 and TRBJ1-1. TRBV21-1 is assigned pseudogene status. CDR3 length: 12 amino acids.

V usage is TRBV28 and J usage is TRBJ1-1; the D gene is possibly TRBD1 (6 bases). The CDR3 loop spans 12 amino acids. Trimming cost V 7 bases and J 6 bases, with 12 bases left between them. Germline CDR1 MDHEN, CDR2 SYDVKM. CDR3 in DNA: TGTGCCAGCATGAACAGGGCGGCTGAAGCTTTCTTT. This codes for CASMNRAAEAFF.

The CDR3 sequence: CASSLPGQGNYGYTF. For the CDR3, the DNA is TGTGCCAGCAGCCTCCCGGGACAGGGAAACTATGGCTACACCTTC. The chain carries TRBV12-3 or TRBV12-4 and TRBJ1-2; TRBD1 matches 9 bases. The CDR3 loop spans 15 amino acids. Losses at the gene ends were 6 bases for V and 2 bases for J; bases not matched to a gene: 7.

This chain links TRBV20-1 with TRBJ2-7, with 14 bases lining up with TRBD2. Germline lookup yields CDR1 DFQATT and CDR2 SNEGSKA (reference sequence). The ends lost 4 bases at V and 7 bases at J; junction bases unmatched: 15. The CDR3 is made up of 17 amino acids. CDR3 region: CSAIGTSGRGRLGEQYF. For the CDR3, the DNA is TGCAGTGCTATCGGGACTAGCGGGAGAGGGAGGTTGGGAGAGCAGTACTTC.

The chain uses TRBV30 and TRBJ1-5, with a weak D call TRBD1 (6 bases). CDR1 GTSNPN and CDR2 SVGIG come from the germline V gene (reference sequence). With 0 bases removed from V and 6 bases from J, the gap between germline ends came to 9 bases. CDR3 size: 13 residues. CDR3 amino acids: CAWSVLGAQPQHF. DNA of the CDR3: TGTGCCTGGAGTGTATTGGGGGCTCAGCCCCAGCATTTT.